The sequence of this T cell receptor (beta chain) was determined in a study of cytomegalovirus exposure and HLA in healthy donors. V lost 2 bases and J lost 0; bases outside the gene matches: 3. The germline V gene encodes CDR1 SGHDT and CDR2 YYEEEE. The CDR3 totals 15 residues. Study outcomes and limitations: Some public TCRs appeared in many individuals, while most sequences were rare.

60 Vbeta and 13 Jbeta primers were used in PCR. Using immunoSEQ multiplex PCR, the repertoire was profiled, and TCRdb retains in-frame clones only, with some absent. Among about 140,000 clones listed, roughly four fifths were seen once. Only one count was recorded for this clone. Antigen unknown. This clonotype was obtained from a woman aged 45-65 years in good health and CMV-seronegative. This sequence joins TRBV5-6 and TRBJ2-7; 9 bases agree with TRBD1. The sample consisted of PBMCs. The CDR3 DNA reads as TGTGCCAGCAGCTTTTTGACAGGGGGCTCCTACGAGCAGTACTTC. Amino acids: CASSFLTGGSYEQYF.